Listed below are T cell receptor beta chains from one sample, sequenced in a study of spatial heterogeneity in lung cancer. Via MiXCR, TCRdb re-called the 5' RACE reads, giving one row per CDR3 protein. Found here are roughly 6,000 distinct CDR3 sequences, 18% of them singletons; the top ten hold around 17%. The material sequenced was normal lung tissue next to the tumor, taken at surgery. These receptors originate from a male donor with early-stage non-small cell lung cancer. CDR3s include the opening cysteine and the closing phenylalanine or tryptophan. A D gene is named only where the DNA matches it firmly. Clone size appears in some rows only: once, few, many, or a class for an expanded clone.

j_gene,abundance,v_gene,d_gene,len,CDR3aa,CDR3nt
TRBJ1-2,.,TRBV30,.,10,CAWSPPYATF,TGTGCCTGGAGTCCCCCTTACGCAACCTTC
TRBJ1-1,.,TRBV6-5,TRBD1,19,CASSYFRDRGWLLDTEAFF,TGTGCCAGCAGTTATTTCCGGGACAGGGGTTGGTTGTTGGACACTGAAGCTTTCTTT
TRBJ1-6,.,TRBV7-6,TRBD1,14,CASSLSTGGSPLHF,TGTGCCAGCAGCTTGTCGACAGGGGGATCACCCCTCCACTTT
TRBJ2-3,.,TRBV5-1,TRBD1,16,CASSSLDRGSTDTQYF,TGCGCCAGCAGCTCACTAGACAGGGGGAGCACAGATACGCAGTATTTT
TRBJ1-5,few,TRBV7-9,TRBD1,14,CASSPGQPNQPQHF,TGTGCCAGCAGCCCGGGACAGCCCAATCAGCCCCAGCATTTT
TRBJ1-5,.,TRBV19,.,12,CASSVRGQPQHF,TGTGCCAGTAGTGTGCGAGGGCAGCCCCAGCATTTT
TRBJ2-7,medium-sized,TRBV25-1,TRBD1,24,CASSARFPGQGILGAQVGSYEQYF,TGTGCCAGCAGTGCCCGGTTCCCGGGACAGGGGATCCTGGGTGCCCAGGTGGGCTCCTACGAGCAGTACTTC
TRBJ2-3,.,TRBV7-2,.,13,CASSQQYTDTQYF,TGTGCCAGCAGCCAACAATACACAGATACGCAGTATTTT
TRBJ2-7,medium-sized,TRBV7-9,.,14,CASSPTSEGSEQYF,TGTGCCAGCAGCCCAACTAGTGAGGGCTCCGAGCAGTACTTC
TRBJ1-1,medium-sized,TRBV27,.,10,CAGHSTEAFF,TGTGCCGGGCACAGTACTGAAGCTTTCTTT
TRBJ1-1,large,TRBV29-1,TRBD1,14,CSVASGQGYTEAFF,TGCAGCGTTGCTTCGGGACAGGGTTACACTGAAGCTTTCTTT
TRBJ1-1,.,TRBV20-1,.,15,CSAPRREGTNTEAFF,TGCAGTGCTCCGCGCCGAGAGGGAACGAACACTGAAGCTTTCTTT
TRBJ2-1,medium-sized,TRBV21-1,.,19,CAGLRVKVDRGVLFDEQFF,TGTGCCGGCCTGCGAGTCAAGGTGGATCGGGGGGTGTTGTTCGATGAGCAGTTCTTC
TRBJ2-1,.,TRBV6-6,TRBD2,17,CASSPGKGGLSYNEQFF,TGTGCCAGCAGTCCCGGGAAGGGAGGGCTCTCCTACAATGAGCAGTTCTTC
TRBJ2-1,medium-sized,TRBV7-6,.,11,CASSIGLGQFF,TGTGCCAGCAGCATCGGACTTGGCCAGTTCTTC
TRBJ2-2,.,TRBV11-2,.,15,CASSGISGIGGELFF,TGTGCCAGCAGCGGGATCTCGGGGATTGGCGGGGAGCTGTTTTTT
TRBJ1-1,few,TRBV29-1,.,14,CSVEVRGRNTEAFF,TGCAGCGTTGAGGTCAGGGGCCGTAACACTGAAGCTTTCTTT
TRBJ1-1,.,TRBV29-1,.,13,CSVEGTTYTEAFF,TGCAGCGTGGAGGGGACAACATACACTGAAGCTTTCTTT
TRBJ2-5,.,TRBV3-1,TRBD2,13,CASSTTSEETQYF,TGTGCCAGCAGCACGACTAGCGAAGAGACCCAGTACTTC
TRBJ1-3,medium-sized,TRBV30,TRBD1,13,CAYQLRQGNTIYF,TGTGCCTACCAACTTCGACAGGGGAACACCATATATTTT
TRBJ2-2,few,TRBV5-4,TRBD2,16,CASRLTSGIVPGELFF,TGTGCCAGCAGGTTGACTAGCGGGATTGTTCCCGGGGAGCTGTTTTTT
TRBJ2-3,.,TRBV6-2/TRBV6-3,.,15,CASSTQGYGTDTQYF,TGTGCCAGCAGTACACAGGGTTACGGCACAGATACGCAGTATTTT
TRBJ2-1,few,TRBV28,TRBD1,20,CASSPSFTGTGNTTYNEQFF,TGTGCCAGCAGCCCGTCGTTTACAGGGACAGGAAACACAACCTACAATGAGCAGTTCTTC
TRBJ1-1,few,TRBV20-1,TRBD1,13,CSARKGTATEAFF,TGCAGTGCTAGGAAAGGGACAGCCACTGAAGCTTTCTTT
TRBJ2-5,.,TRBV7-6,.,13,CDSSRMGTETQYF,TGTGACAGCAGCCGGATGGGGACGGAGACCCAGTACTTC
TRBJ1-6,.,TRBV7-2,.,13,CASSLQRNSPLHF,TGTGCCAGCAGCTTGCAGCGAAATTCACCCCTCCACTTT
TRBJ2-1,.,TRBV7-8,TRBD2,18,CASRPRGPSGSLVNEQFF,TGTGCCAGCAGGCCAAGGGGCCCTAGCGGGAGTCTCGTCAATGAGCAGTTCTTC
TRBJ2-3,.,TRBV5-4,TRBD2,16,CASRAGGGSSTDTQYF,TGTGCCAGCCGAGCGGGAGGTGGCTCTAGCACAGATACGCAGTATTTT